These T cell receptor beta chains were read from a single sample in a study of T cell changes during pregnancy in multiple sclerosis. Clones were sequenced by immunoSEQ multiplex PCR, and TCRdb holds only the in-frame ones, with some missing. The repertoire holds about 100,000 clones, with about 92% as singletons. The sequences come from peripheral blood, collected after pregnancy. These receptors all stem from a female donor with multiple sclerosis, enrolled in a pregnancy study. The CDR3 runs from the conserved cysteine through the conserved F or W. Fields, in order: D gene, clone size, J gene, V gene, CDR3 protein, CDR3 DNA. A D gene is named only where the DNA matches it firmly. Clone size is stated in some rows and not others, as once, few, many or a class when expanded.

d_call: TRBD2
clone_size: -
j_call: TRBJ2-1
v_call: TRBV9
cdr3_aa: CASSSAPAGGANGQFF
cdr3_nt: TGTGCCAGCAGCTCAGCCCCAGCGGGGGGGGCAAATGGGCAGTTCTTC

d_call: -
clone_size: -
j_call: TRBJ1-3
v_call: TRBV5-1
cdr3_aa: CASSSQASGNTIYF
cdr3_nt: TGCGCCAGCAGCTCTCAGGCCTCTGGAAACACCATATATTTT

d_call: TRBD1
clone_size: -
j_call: TRBJ1-4
v_call: TRBV28
cdr3_aa: CASSQRTGSNEKLFF
cdr3_nt: TGTGCCAGCAGTCAAAGGACAGGTTCTAATGAAAAACTGTTTTTT

d_call: -
clone_size: once
j_call: TRBJ1-5
v_call: TRBV2
cdr3_aa: CASSKTGPNQPQHF
cdr3_nt: TGTGCCAGCAGTAAGACAGGTCCCAATCAGCCCCAGCATTTT

d_call: TRBD1
clone_size: -
j_call: TRBJ2-3
v_call: TRBV5-1
cdr3_aa: CASRYGTGADTQYF
cdr3_nt: TGCGCCAGCAGATATGGGACAGGGGCAGATACGCAGTATTTT

d_call: -
clone_size: -
j_call: TRBJ1-1
v_call: TRBV5-1
cdr3_aa: CASSLDPGEFAEAFF
cdr3_nt: TGCGCCAGCAGCTTGGATCCAGGGGAGTTTGCTGAAGCTTTCTTT

d_call: -
clone_size: -
j_call: TRBJ1-5
v_call: TRBV19
cdr3_aa: CASSIFWGDQPQHF
cdr3_nt: TGTGCCAGTAGTATATTCTGGGGAGATCAGCCCCAGCATTTT

d_call: TRBD1
clone_size: -
j_call: TRBJ1-4
v_call: TRBV30
cdr3_aa: CAWDRQGVDEKLFF
cdr3_nt: TGTGCCTGGGACCGTCAGGGGGTTGATGAAAAACTGTTTTTT

d_call: TRBD2
clone_size: -
j_call: TRBJ2-7
v_call: TRBV10-3
cdr3_aa: CAISESTSVYEQYF
cdr3_nt: TGTGCCATCAGTGAGTCGACTAGCGTCTACGAGCAGTACTTC

d_call: TRBD1
clone_size: -
j_call: TRBJ1-4
v_call: TRBV4-2
cdr3_aa: CASSPLGDRDEKLFF
cdr3_nt: TGTGCCAGCAGCCCCTTAGGGGACAGAGATGAAAAACTGTTTTTT